This TCR beta chain was identified during a study of T cell changes during pregnancy in multiple sclerosis. CDR3 length equals 15 residues. The V and J ends lost 1 base and 2 bases, in that order; junction bases with no gene match: 4. CDR1 and CDR2 from the germline V gene are LGHNA and YSLEER. TCRdb's copy holds only in-frame clones and misses some; the assay was immunoSEQ multiplex PCR. The sample consists of approximately 30,000 clones, 91% of them appearing once. As concerns this clone: This specimen includes other DNA sequences encoding the same CDR3.

The chain is built from TRBV4-3 and TRBJ1-1; 7 bases are shared with TRBD1. The receptor comes from a female donor in good health, enrolled as a control in a pregnancy study. This specimen consisted of CD8+ T cells from peripheral blood mononuclear cells, obtained in the second trimester of pregnancy. The CDR3 loop reads CASSQGTGVNTEAFF. The CDR3 DNA is TGCGCCAGCAGCCAAGGTACAGGGGTCAACACTGAAGCTTTCTTT.